A selection of T cell receptor beta chains follows, all from one sample in a study of CD8+ T cells in alopecia areata. The table came from immunoSEQ multiplex PCR; TCRdb's copy has only in-frame clones and leaves some out. The sample holds roughly 75,000 clones, 55% to 65% seen once. Sample: CD8+ T cells sorted from blood, taken at week 0. These receptors were taken from a human donor with alopecia areata. Each CDR3 is given with its conserved first and last residue. Fields, in order: D gene, J gene, clone size, CDR3 length, V gene, CDR3 protein, CDR3 DNA. D genes are given only for firm matches. Size is omitted from some rows. Given values are once, few, many or a class for expanded clones.

D: -
J: TRBJ2-1
size: -
length: 13
V: TRBV7-2
CDR3: CASLADPYNEQFF
DNA: TGTGCCAGTTTAGCGGACCCCTACAATGAGCAGTTCTTC

D: -
J: TRBJ1-4
size: -
length: 14
V: TRBV27
CDR3: CASSLNARTEKLFF
DNA: TGTGCCAGCAGTTTAAATGCTCGGACCGAAAAACTGTTTTTT

D: -
J: TRBJ2-3
size: -
length: 15
V: TRBV7-6
CDR3: CASSLGRGPLDTQYF
DNA: TGTGCCAGCAGCTTAGGGCGGGGACCTTTAGATACGCAGTATTTT

D: TRBD2
J: TRBJ2-3
size: -
length: 20
V: TRBV7-8
CDR3: CASRQNQGRRTSFRTDTQYF
DNA: TGTGCCAGCAGACAAAACCAGGGACGTCGGACTAGCTTCCGCACAGATACGCAGTATTTT

D: -
J: TRBJ1-5
size: -
length: 13
V: TRBV6-1
CDR3: CASSDQNNQPQHF
DNA: TGTGCCAGCAGTGACCAAAACAATCAGCCCCAGCATTTT

D: TRBD1
J: TRBJ2-7
size: -
length: 14
V: TRBV7-7
CDR3: CASSRGTGSYEQYF
DNA: TGTGCCAGCAGCCGAGGGACAGGGAGCTACGAGCAGTACTTC

D: TRBD1
J: TRBJ1-2
size: -
length: 16
V: TRBV5-1
CDR3: CASSSPRTGPNYGYTF
DNA: TGCGCCAGCAGCTCGCCTAGGACAGGTCCTAACTATGGCTACACCTTC

D: -
J: TRBJ1-1
size: -
length: 14
V: TRBV7-9
CDR3: CASSPNRMNTEAFF
DNA: TGTGCCAGCAGCCCCAACAGAATGAACACTGAAGCTTTCTTT

D: -
J: TRBJ2-7
size: -
length: 13
V: TRBV6-1
CDR3: CASSADITYEQYF
DNA: TGTGCCAGCAGTGCAGACATTACCTACGAGCAGTACTTC

D: TRBD2
J: TRBJ2-3
size: -
length: 16
V: TRBV4-3
CDR3: CASSQTSGRAPDTQYF
DNA: TGCGCCAGCAGCCAGACTAGCGGGAGGGCCCCAGATACGCAGTATTTT

D: -
J: TRBJ1-1
size: few
length: 14
V: TRBV15
CDR3: CATSRDSRQDEAFF
DNA: TGTGCCACCAGCAGAGATAGTAGGCAGGATGAAGCTTTCTTT

D: TRBD2
J: TRBJ2-7
size: -
length: 15
V: TRBV4-1
CDR3: CASSQLAGGSYEQYF
DNA: TGCGCCAGCAGCCAACTAGCGGGAGGGTCCTACGAGCAGTACTTC

D: TRBD1
J: TRBJ2-6
size: -
length: 19
V: TRBV7-9
CDR3: CASSPFPGTGRSGANVLTF
DNA: TGTGCCAGCAGCCCATTCCCCGGGACAGGTCGCTCTGGGGCCAACGTCCTGACTTTC

D: -
J: TRBJ2-5
size: few
length: 14
V: TRBV28
CDR3: CASSHRAGRETQYF
DNA: TGTGCCAGCAGCCACAGGGCAGGAAGGGAGACCCAGTACTTC

D: TRBD1
J: TRBJ1-2
size: few
length: 14
V: TRBV2
CDR3: CASREQGVNYGYTF
DNA: TGTGCCAGCAGGGAACAGGGGGTTAACTATGGCTACACCTTC

D: TRBD2
J: TRBJ2-7
size: -
length: 21
V: TRBV14
CDR3: CASSQDPIVAGGLRWSYEQYF
DNA: TGTGCCAGCAGCCAAGATCCAATAGTTGCGGGAGGGCTTCGGTGGTCCTACGAGCAGTACTTC

D: -
J: TRBJ2-7
size: -
length: 15
V: TRBV7-9
CDR3: CASSTWSDVGGEQYF
DNA: TGTGCCAGCAGCACCTGGTCGGACGTAGGAGGCGAGCAGTACTTC

D: -
J: TRBJ2-7
size: -
length: 18
V: TRBV28
CDR3: CASSLLPSLAFRAYEQYF
DNA: TGTGCCAGCAGTTTACTGCCTAGCTTGGCCTTCCGGGCCTACGAGCAGTACTTC

D: TRBD2
J: TRBJ2-7
size: few
length: 15
V: TRBV10-3
CDR3: CAIGGKGLARSEQYF
DNA: TGTGCCATCGGGGGGAAGGGACTAGCACGGTCCGAGCAGTACTTC

D: -
J: TRBJ1-1
size: -
length: 12
V: TRBV30
CDR3: CAWSEGGDEAFF
DNA: TGTGCCTGGAGTGAGGGGGGAGACGAGGCTTTCTTT

D: TRBD1
J: TRBJ1-1
size: -
length: 12
V: TRBV27
CDR3: CASSSGQAEAFF
DNA: TGTGCCAGCAGCTCCGGACAGGCTGAAGCTTTCTTT

D: TRBD1
J: TRBJ2-7
size: -
length: 14
V: TRBV2
CDR3: CASTTWDRAAEQYF
DNA: TGTGCCAGCACTACTTGGGACAGGGCTGCCGAGCAGTACTTC

D: -
J: TRBJ2-3
size: -
length: 12
V: TRBV27
CDR3: CASASGLDTQYF
DNA: TGTGCCAGCGCTTCTGGTCTAGATACGCAGTATTTT

D: -
J: TRBJ2-3
size: -
length: 14
V: TRBV5-6
CDR3: CASSSKRSLDTQYF
DNA: TGTGCCAGCAGCTCTAAGCGTTCTCTAGATACGCAGTATTTT

D: -
J: TRBJ2-7
size: -
length: 14
V: TRBV7-9
CDR3: CASSLQGFAYEQYF
DNA: TGTGCCAGCAGCTTACAAGGATTCGCCTACGAGCAGTACTTC

D: -
J: TRBJ1-2
size: many
length: 13
V: TRBV7-2
CDR3: CASSLAGVYGYTF
DNA: TGTGCCAGCAGCTTAGCCGGGGTCTATGGCTACACCTTC

D: -
J: TRBJ2-7
size: -
length: 14
V: TRBV6-6
CDR3: CASSYAQGLDEQYF
DNA: TGTGCCAGCAGTTACGCCCAGGGACTCGACGAGCAGTACTTC

D: TRBD1
J: TRBJ2-7
size: -
length: 16
V: TRBV7-6
CDR3: CASSSRQGESSYEQYF
DNA: TGTGCCAGCAGCTCCCGACAGGGAGAAAGCTCCTACGAGCAGTACTTC

D: -
J: TRBJ2-7
size: -
length: 14
V: TRBV5-1
CDR3: CASSLVQGSYEQYF
DNA: TGCGCCAGCAGCTTGGTCCAGGGTTCCTACGAGCAGTACTTC

D: TRBD2
J: TRBJ2-3
size: -
length: 18
V: TRBV11-2
CDR3: CASSFPGLAGEVTDTQYF
DNA: TGTGCCAGCAGCTTTCCGGGACTAGCGGGAGAAGTCACAGATACGCAGTATTTT

D: -
J: TRBJ1-1
size: -
length: 13
V: TRBV27
CDR3: CASSPPLATEAFF
DNA: TGTGCCAGCAGTCCCCCCTTAGCAACTGAAGCTTTCTTT

D: -
J: TRBJ2-3
size: few
length: 15
V: TRBV5-1
CDR3: CASSLRRWSTDTQYF
DNA: TGCGCCAGCAGCTTGAGGCGGTGGAGCACAGATACGCAGTATTTT

D: TRBD1
J: TRBJ1-5
size: once
length: 15
V: TRBV9
CDR3: CASSVEGQENQPQHF
DNA: TGTGCCAGCAGCGTAGAGGGACAGGAGAATCAGCCCCAGCATTTT

D: -
J: TRBJ1-1
size: -
length: 12
V: TRBV4-1
CDR3: CASSQKNTEAFF
DNA: TGCGCCAGCAGCCAAAAGAACACTGAAGCTTTCTTT

D: -
J: TRBJ1-2
size: -
length: 15
V: TRBV4-3
CDR3: CASSHRQNPRDGYTF
DNA: TGCGCCAGCAGTCACCGACAGAACCCCCGCGATGGCTACACCTTC

D: TRBD1
J: TRBJ2-3
size: -
length: 15
V: TRBV6-1
CDR3: CASSGRQGSPDTQYF
DNA: TGTGCCAGCAGTGGGAGACAGGGTAGCCCAGATACGCAGTATTTT

D: -
J: TRBJ2-3
size: once
length: 14
V: TRBV9
CDR3: CASSYGTSTDTQYF
DNA: TGTGCCAGCAGTTACGGGACTAGCACAGATACGCAGTATTTT

D: TRBD1
J: TRBJ2-5
size: -
length: 17
V: TRBV19
CDR3: CASSDPGQGGFEETQYF
DNA: TGTGCCAGTAGTGATCCGGGACAGGGGGGATTCGAAGAGACCCAGTACTTC

D: -
J: TRBJ2-1
size: -
length: 12
V: TRBV5-6
CDR3: CASSQQGGEQFF
DNA: TGTGCCAGCAGCCAACAGGGTGGTGAGCAGTTCTTC

D: -
J: TRBJ1-5
size: -
length: 17
V: TRBV28
CDR3: CASSSPDLTGSNQPQHF
DNA: TGTGCCAGCAGTTCCCCCGATTTGACAGGTAGCAATCAGCCCCAGCATTTT

D: TRBD1
J: TRBJ2-1
size: -
length: 14
V: TRBV5-6
CDR3: CASSPGQGNTEQFF
DNA: TGTGCCAGCAGCCCGGGACAGGGTAATACTGAGCAGTTCTTC